The source of this T cell receptor (beta chain) is a study of cytomegalovirus exposure and HLA in healthy donors (TCRdb year 2017). Notes on the research overall: According to an earlier analysis of several hundred of the donors, some 170 million T cells yielded some 110 million unique TCR beta sequences and about 280 Gb of sequence data. An early release that covered approximately 600 HLA-typed donors contained around 300 gigabases of sequencing data and 80 million or so unique TCR sequences. Of the 300 to 500 genotyped donors, over 80% were placed in the genetic ancestry cluster associated with self-reported Caucasian donors. The study aimed to test whether signatures of past pathogen exposure could be identified by cataloging public T cell receptors. Using immunosequencing, the study profiled T cell repertoires from around 670 subjects and related those repertoires to cytomegalovirus serostatus. Along with the approximately 700-subject first cohort, a separate validation cohort of over a hundred different subjects was used. To predict cytomegalovirus infection status, the study combined high-throughput TCR immunosequencing, statistical association of individual TCRs with disease status, and machine learning. A later analysis re-examined previously published TCR beta repertoires from just over 650 donors and added high-resolution HLA genotyping to investigate patterns of TCR occurrence. Rather than using new phenotypic data, the later analysis identified candidate immune exposures from TCR beta sequences and from how often those sequences occurred across donors. To decide whether each TCR beta V gene segment behaved as functional or pseudogenic, an earlier analysis of nearly 600 of the donors relied on high-throughput TCR beta sequencing. Donor age, sex, ethnicity and CMV serostatus were compiled together with the repertoire data. In a later genetic analysis, genome-wide SNP genotypes for 398 of the 666 donors were used, and that subset was treated as a discovery cohort. All discovery cohort repertoires had been generated on a single sequencing platform. Class I and class II HLA loci were covered by the typing at four-digit resolution. Typing coverage differed by locus: A, B, C, DRB1 and DQB1 were typed in about 629-640 donors, DQA1 in 500 to 550, DPA1 in nearly 610, and DPB1 in just under 480. Four to six DR-DQ haplotypes were handled as single units for association and clustering because linkage in the cohort was strong. Among some 410 genotyped donors of the cohort, an average of approximately 230,000 unique TCR beta nucleotide sequences were sequenced per donor, roughly 18% of them non-productive. Findings and caveats that apply to the study as a whole: Correlated functional status among segregating V segments might be attributable to linkage disequilibrium, but an unknown experimental factor could not be ruled out. The only immune exposure information available for the cohort was CMV serostatus. According to a later analysis, TCR association rates differed among HLA loci, with DRB1 alleles showing the most associated TCRs and HLA-C alleles showing the fewest. A further reported finding was that TCR beta sequences accurately predicted the HLA-A and HLA-B alleles for most subjects in the first cohort. According to a later genetic analysis, donors in an Asian-associated ancestry cluster had fewer N-insertions in productive TCRs than the approximately 690-donor mean. At a false discovery rate of 0.05, a later analysis linked approximately 18,000 TCR beta sequences to specific HLA alleles. The sequencing pipeline was judged likely to have produced a cluster of highly shared sequence variants as a technical artifact. A later genetic analysis associated a missense DCLRE1C variant with V-gene and J-gene trimming of TCR beta chains, and an independent cohort replicated the association. Broadly in line with IMGT annotations, most TCR beta V segments showed up in productive rearrangements about 90% or about 30% of the time in an earlier analysis of around 550 of the donors. About 15 rarely observed V segments, including chromosome 9 orphons, were excluded from the earlier analysis of almost 600 of the donors because counts were too low. The 87-base-pair reads could not distinguish some IMGT-functional V segments, including TRBV6-2 and TRBV6-3, so those segments were excluded. In both the original and validation cohorts, the classifier was reported to diagnose cytomegalovirus status with high specificity and sensitivity. Because HLA typing was unavailable for some donors at each locus, only the typed subset was used in association tests. According to a later analysis, parvovirus B19, influenza, CMV and Epstein-Barr virus appeared linked to several top co-occurrence clusters. The study gave a list of more than 150 TCR beta chains associated with cytomegalovirus. Across donors, most TCR sequences were observed very rarely, whereas some public TCRs were present in many individuals. Presence/absence analyses assumed roughly uniform sequencing depth across donors, an assumption that may not hold. Most CMV-associated TCR beta chains appeared to be HLA-restricted in a later analysis, and the HLA associations seemed to be driven largely by CMV exposure. Assigning TCR associations to individual alleles was difficult when HLA alleles, especially DR and DQ, strongly co-occurred. This cohort had only TCR beta chains sequenced, and the lack of alpha or paired-chain data limited which features could be detected. In a later analysis, HLA-associated TCR beta chains were found to be more clonally expanded and to have lower generation probabilities than equally common non-associated chains. The authors suggested that the approach could potentially be extended to other disease states and immunological phenotypes. Three of the identified cytomegalovirus-associated TCR beta chains were confirmed in vitro to be specific for cytomegalovirus antigens.

Concerning this clone itself: The target of this receptor is not known. Base qualities are missing; no much larger clone stands one base away.

The cohort was made up of 650 to 700 healthy bone marrow donors. At the time of sampling, every cohort member was nominally healthy, though immune exposures that went unrecorded were likely present. The donor tested CMV seronegative and was one of the 352 seronegative cohort members. Each donor provided a peripheral blood sample, and peripheral blood mononuclear cells were used for TCR beta sequencing. The Qiagen DNeasy Blood Extraction Kit was used to extract genomic DNA from the blood cell samples. Libraries came from the immunoSEQ multiplex PCR assay. For the multiplex PCR, a mixture combining 60 forward primers for TCR Vbeta segments and 13 reverse primers for TCR Jbeta segments was used. The CDR3 region of rearranged TCR beta genes was amplified from genomic DNA with a multiplex PCR assay. Amplified TCR beta libraries were sequenced as 87-base-pair reads on the Illumina HiSeq System. Processing in the source paper ran as follows. In a later analysis, 80 million or so unique TCR beta chains were counted across the 500 to 850 repertoires, and approximately 11 million of these chains were shared by at least two donors. Raw reads were error-corrected and collapsed into unique sequences with a nearest-neighbor algorithm that merged closely related sequences to remove PCR and sequencing errors. V, D and J gene segments were assigned by aligning CDR3 sequences to IMGT reference sequences. For a sequence to be retained, a match of at least six nucleotides was required to both a V gene segment and a J gene segment. A rearrangement counted as productive if the CDR3 had no stop codons and remained in frame with V and J, and every other rearrangement counted as non-productive. CDR3 was defined according to IMGT convention as the region running from the second conserved V-encoded cysteine to the conserved J-encoded phenylalanine. The earlier analysis of about 530 of the donors excluded any sequence lacking an unambiguous match to a single V gene segment. In an earlier analysis of 450 to 750 of the donors, a V segment was called functional when productive rearrangements were above 56.7%, and segregating when the standard deviation between donors exceeded 5%. To diagnose cytomegalovirus status from the catalog of TCR beta chain sequences, a statistical classification framework was built. V and J gene assignment, in a later analysis, came from comparing TCR nucleotide sequences with IMGT/GENE-DB human TR gene sequences. A later analysis assigned CDR3 sequences and most-parsimonious VDJ recombination scenarios with the TCRdist pipeline. A later analysis defined each TCR beta chain by its CDR3 amino acid sequence plus V-gene family, and excluded reads lacking a unique V-gene family. To address suspected cross-contamination and a sequencing artifact, a later analysis removed some 620 highly shared, low-generation-probability nucleotide sequences. A later analysis calculated a clonal expansion index for each public chain from normalized within-repertoire ranks of inferred template counts. In a later analysis, generation probabilities were computed with a VDJ recombination model fitted to out-of-frame rearrangements, and the resulting probabilities were checked against IGoR. A later analysis scored TCR-TCR, TCR-HLA and TCR-CMV co-occurrence with hypergeometric tests, applying a repertoire-size bias correction to TCR pairs. A later analysis estimated false discovery rates by permuting HLA or CMV assignments 20 times. In a later analysis, co-occurring TCRs were grouped using DBSCAN, and TCRdist sequence similarity was added for clustering within HLA-allele-positive subsets. Co-occurrence clustering excluded repertoires with fewer than 30,000 or more than 120,000 public chains, plus five with anomalous nucleotide sharing. TCRdb stores this immuneACCESS table with in-frame sequences only. Part of the clones is absent; in the studies checked, under half of the shortfall reflects unresolved V genes, and no reason is known for the rest. V and J calls and clone size follow that table, whereas D and trimming were derived from the DNA. This sample gives about 120,000 clones in total; roughly four fifths of them show up just once. The ten largest clonotypes hold more than 1.5% of the sample.

From a lookup of the germline V gene, CDR1 and CDR2 are KGHSH and LQKENI. CDR3 length: 16 amino acids, cysteine to phenylalanine. Only the CDR3 part of the read is kept: 48 bases, read in frame from the first base. Clipping removes 6 bases from V and 6 bases from J, with 11 as the unmatched junction base count. Input material: PBMCs. This clonotype originated in a man aged 35 to 55 in good health and CMV-seronegative. The sequence joins TRBV18 to TRBJ1-2, with 12 bases matching TRBD1. CDR3 sequence: CASSRGQGARFDGYTF. The DNA reads TGTGCCAGCTCCAGGGGACAGGGGGCGCGGTTCGATGGCTACACCTTC.